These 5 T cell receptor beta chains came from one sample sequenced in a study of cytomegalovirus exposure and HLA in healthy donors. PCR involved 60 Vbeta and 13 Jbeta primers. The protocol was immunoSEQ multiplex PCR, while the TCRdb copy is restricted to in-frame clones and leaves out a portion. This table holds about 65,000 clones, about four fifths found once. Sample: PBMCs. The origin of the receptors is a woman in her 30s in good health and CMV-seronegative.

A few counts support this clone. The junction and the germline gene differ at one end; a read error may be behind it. CDR3 amino acids: CASSLLGQQETQYF. Written as DNA, the CDR3 is TGTGCTAGCAGCTTACTAGGCCAACAAGAGACCCAGTACTTC. The chain employs TRBV7-7 and TRBJ2-5, with D tentatively TRBD2 (5 bases). The CDR3 runs to 14 residues. CDR1 is SSHAT and CDR2 is FNYEAQ in the germline V gene (reference sequence).

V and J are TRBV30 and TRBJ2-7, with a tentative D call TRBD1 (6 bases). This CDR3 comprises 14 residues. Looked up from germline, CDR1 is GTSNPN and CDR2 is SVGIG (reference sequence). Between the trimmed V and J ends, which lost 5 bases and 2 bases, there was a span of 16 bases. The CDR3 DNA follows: TGTGCCTGGTTATCCCCCGACAGGCCCTACGAGCAGTACTTC. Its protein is CAWLSPDRPYEQYF.

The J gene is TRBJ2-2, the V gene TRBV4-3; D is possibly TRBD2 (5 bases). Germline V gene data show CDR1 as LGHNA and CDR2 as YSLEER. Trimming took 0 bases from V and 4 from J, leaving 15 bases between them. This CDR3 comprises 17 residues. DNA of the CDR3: TGCGCCAGCAGCCAAGATGAGGGAGATATCACCACCGGGGAGCTGTTTTTT. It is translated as CASSQDEGDITTGELFF.

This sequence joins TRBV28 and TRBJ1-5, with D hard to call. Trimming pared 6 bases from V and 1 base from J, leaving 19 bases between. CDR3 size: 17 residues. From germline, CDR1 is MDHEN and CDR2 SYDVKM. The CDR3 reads CASRTISGRRSNQPQHF. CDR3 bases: TGTGCCAGCAGAACAATTAGCGGGAGGAGAAGCAATCAGCCCCAGCATTTT.

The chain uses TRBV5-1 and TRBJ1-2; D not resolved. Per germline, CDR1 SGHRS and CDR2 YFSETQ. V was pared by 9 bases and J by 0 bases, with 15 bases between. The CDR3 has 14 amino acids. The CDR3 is CATRGGRSNYGYTF. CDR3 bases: TGCGCCACCCGAGGTGGTAGGTCTAACTATGGCTACACCTTC.